Below, 28 T cell receptor beta chains from the same sample are listed, as sequenced in a study of Graves' ophthalmopathy and Graves' hyperthyroidism. Amplification from RNA transcripts yielded the TCR beta CDR3 regions. After a first-round RT-PCR with HTBI primers, a second-round multiplex PCR was run. TCRdb recomputed calls from the multiplex PCR reads with MiXCR, one row per CDR3 protein. The sample carries around 400,000 distinct CDR3 sequences, around 18% recorded once. The specimen was peripheral blood. The receptors were gathered from a woman under 30 with Graves' ophthalmopathy.

This clonotype was counted many times. CDR3 nucleotide sequence: TGTGCCATCAGTGAGTCGACAGGGGTCGAGCAGTACTTC. Translation gives CAISESTGVEQYF. The J gene is TRBJ2-7, the V gene TRBV10-3; TRBD1 matches 8 bases. Germline V gene data show CDR1 as ENHRY and CDR2 as SYGVKD. V lost 0 bases and J lost 6; bases outside the gene matches: 1. CDR3 size: 13 residues.

This clonotype was seen at least ten times. The chain is built from TRBV2 and TRBJ1-2, with D perhaps TRBD1 (5 bases). Germline V CDR1 and CDR2: SNHLY, FYNNEI. There are 17 residues in the CDR3. The V gene lost 10 bases and the J gene lost 5 bases, with 29 bases spanning the gap. The CDR3 DNA is TGTGCCACCAAGGAAGGGCCTCCTTGGGGCGCGGAATATGGCTACACCTTC. Amino acids: CATKEGPPWGAEYGYTF.

This clonotype showed up just a few times. The chain carries TRBV6-1 and TRBJ1-1; D call uncertain. The CDR3 consists of 15 residues. In germline, CDR1 is MNHNS, CDR2 SASEGT. Between the trimmed V and J ends, which lost 6 bases and 4 bases, there was a span of 18 bases. Here the CDR3 DNA reads TGTGCCAGCAGAAAGGACGTCTCTTCTGGCACTGAAGCTTTCTTT. This gives the protein CASRKDVSSGTEAFF.

This clonotype was seen repeatedly, ten times or more. This rearrangement joins TRBV4-3 to TRBJ2-2, with D unresolved. CDR3 size: 16 residues. Germline CDR1 and CDR2: LGHNA and YSLEER. Trimming shortened V by 0 bases and J by 2 bases, and 10 bases separated the two germline ends. CDR3 loop: CASSQEALLNTGELFF. The DNA of the CDR3 is TGCGCCAGCAGCCAAGAAGCCTTACTTAACACCGGGGAGCTGTTTTTT.

This clonotype was seen repeatedly, ten times or more. The rearrangement joins TRBV12-3 or TRBV12-4 to TRBJ1-5; D possibly corresponds to TRBD1 (5 bases). Trimming removed 4 bases at V and 5 bases at J, with 6 bases between. The CDR3 sequence is 12 residues long. This CDR3 reads CASSWGDQPQHF. As DNA, the CDR3 is TGTGCCAGCAGTTGGGGCGATCAGCCCCAGCATTTT.

This clonotype was counted only a few times. A much larger clone lies a single base off, so this may be a read error. Here the CDR3 DNA reads TGTGCCTGGAGTGTAACAGACCGATGGCCCGGGGTGCTGTTTTTT. It is translated as CAWSVTDRWPGVLFF. This chain joins TRBV30 and TRBJ2-2, with a possible D match to TRBD2 (5 bases). Germline CDR1 is GTSNPN and CDR2 is SVGIG (reference sequence). There are 15 residues in the CDR3. The full variable domain, completed using reference TRBV30 and TRBJ2-2, is SQTIHQWPATLVQPVGSPLSLECTVEGTSNPNLYWYRQAAGRGLQLLFYSVGIGQISSEVPQNLSASRPQDRQFILSSKKLLLSDSGFYLCAWSVTDRWPGVLFFGEGSRLTVL.

The table lists this clonotype with many counts. The chain combines TRBV3-1 with TRBJ1-6; D uncertain. The CDR3 has 14 residues. V shed 3 bases and J shed 13 bases, with 16 bases lying between them. Per germline, CDR1 LGHDT and CDR2 YNNKEL (reference sequence). As DNA, the CDR3 is TGTGCCAGCAGCCAGACTCTAACAAGAATCCCCCTCCACTTT. This gives the protein CASSQTLTRIPLHF.

This clonotype was recorded many times. The chain carries TRBV28 and TRBJ1-5; D call uncertain. Trimming removed 2 bases from V and 6 bases from J, with 11 bases in between. The CDR3 spans 14 residues. CDR1 is MDHEN and CDR2 is SYDVKM in the germline V gene. In DNA form, the CDR3 reads TGTGCCAGCAGTTTAAGGCAGGAAGTTCAGCCCCAGCATTTT. Translated: CASSLRQEVQPQHF. Full variable domain (missing parts from reference TRBV28 and TRBJ1-5): DVKVTQSSRYLVKRTGEKVFLECVQDMDHENMFWYRQDPGLGLRLIYFSYDVKMKEKGDIPEGYSVSREKKERFSLILESASTNQTSMYLCASSLRQEVQPQHFGDGTRLSIL.

This clonotype has ten or more counts. This chain uses TRBV12-3 or TRBV12-4 with TRBJ1-6; 9 bases map to TRBD1. Trimming removed 6 bases from V and 7 bases from J; junction bases left unmatched: 7. This CDR3 spans 15 amino acids. CDR3 loop: CASREQGAPNSPLHF. The CDR3 DNA reads TGTGCCAGCAGGGAACAGGGGGCGCCGAATTCACCCCTCCACTTT.

Many counts were recorded for this clonotype. The chain links TRBV24-1 to TRBJ1-5; no clear D gene. The germline gives CDR1 KGHDR, CDR2 SFDVKD. CDR3 length equals 14 residues. V was clipped by 3 bases and J by 0 bases, with 5 bases between them. CDR3 sequence (DNA): TGTGCCACCAGTGATGTCGTTAGCAATCAGCCCCAGCATTTT. Translating gives CATSDVVSNQPQHF.

This clonotype was seen many times. This chain joins TRBV11-1 and TRBJ1-1; D perhaps matches TRBD1 (5 bases). In germline, CDR1 is SGHAT, CDR2 FQDESV (reference sequence). Trimming left V 1 base short and J 1 base short, with 10 bases between. The CDR3 loop spans 15 amino acids. The CDR3 region is CASSLERQQNTEAFF. The DNA of the CDR3 is TGTGCCAGCAGCTTAGAAAGACAGCAGAACACTGAAGCTTTCTTT.

This clonotype was seen ten or more times. The chain uses TRBV29-1 and TRBJ1-1, with D tentatively TRBD1 (6 bases). This CDR3 spans 12 amino acids. Germline V gene data show CDR1 as SQVTM and CDR2 as ANQGSEA. Trimming stripped 7 bases from V and 5 bases from J, with 14 bases between. The CDR3 loop is CSAKTGYTEAFF. CDR3 nucleotide sequence: TGCAGCGCAAAGACAGGTTATACTGAAGCTTTCTTT.

This clonotype occurred many times. The chain links TRBV6-5 to TRBJ2-7, with 7 bases matching TRBD1. J gave up 5 bases and V 5 bases, and 9 bases lay outside the gene matches. CDR1 is MNHEY, CDR2 SVGAGI, per germline. The CDR3 consists of 14 residues. The CDR3 nucleotides are TGTGCCAGCAGTCTCAGGGGGAAGATCCACGAGCAGTACTTC. Encoded protein: CASSLRGKIHEQYF.

This clonotype has a count of ten or more. The chain recombines TRBV12-3 or TRBV12-4 with TRBJ1-2; no definite D call. CDR3 size: 13 residues. V lost 8 bases and J lost 4, with 14 bases in between. CDR3 amino acids: CASCGGVCYGYTF. The CDR3 nucleotides read TGTGCCAGCTGCGGAGGAGTGTGCTATGGCTACACCTTC.

In this sample, this clonotype turned up many times. V is TRBV28 and J is TRBJ2-6; D not resolved. Trimming stripped 6 bases from V and 4 bases from J, with 13 bases between. The CDR3 extends over 15 amino acids. Germline V gene data show CDR1 as MDHEN and CDR2 as SYDVKM. CDR3 bases: TGTGCCAGCAGCCACCCTCCTTGGGGGGCCAACGTCCTGACTTTC. It is translated as CASSHPPWGANVLTF.

This clonotype was seen only a few times. V and J are TRBV5-1 and TRBJ2-7; tentatively, D is TRBD1 (6 bases). This CDR3 contains 17 residues. Germline CDR1 is SGHRS and CDR2 is YFSETQ. The ends were cut back, 2 bases at V and 0 bases at J, with 18 bases in the middle. Written as DNA, the CDR3 is TGCGCCAGCAGCTTCGATCTCGGACAGCTGATCTCCTACGAGCAGTACTTC. Translation: CASSFDLGQLISYEQYF.

This clonotype was recorded many times. This chain uses TRBV19 with TRBJ2-7, with TRBD1 matching over 10 bases. Germline V gives CDR1 LNHDA, CDR2 SQIVND (reference sequence). The CDR3 runs to 13 residues. The V segment lost 6 bases and the J segment 3 bases; nucleotides outside the gene matches: 2. CDR3 nucleotides: TGTGCCAGTAGAGGGGACAGGGGCTACGAGCAGTACTTC. It is translated as CASRGDRGYEQYF.

This clonotype was counted ten times or more. The chain joins TRBV4-1 to TRBJ1-1; D is possibly TRBD1 (6 bases). CDR1 is MGHRA and CDR2 is YSYEKL in the germline V gene. This CDR3 spans 12 amino acids. Between the trimmed V and J ends, which lost 2 bases and 13 bases, there was a span of 14 bases. The CDR3: CASSQPQGGVFF. As DNA, the CDR3 is TGCGCCAGCAGCCAACCACAGGGTGGCGTTTTCTTT.

This clonotype occurred many times. The rearrangement joins TRBV20-1 to TRBJ2-2; no definite D call. The germline V and J ends were trimmed by 3 bases and 1 base, with 9 bases remaining between them. This CDR3 region has 14 residues. Germline-derived CDR1 and CDR2 are DFQATT and SNEGSKA (reference sequence). The CDR3 is CSARNPGNTGELFF. For the CDR3, the DNA is TGCAGTGCTAGGAATCCAGGGAACACCGGGGAGCTGTTTTTT.

The chain combines TRBV29-1 with TRBJ2-7, with a possible D match to TRBD2 (6 bases). CDR3 length: 12 residues. Germline V gene data show CDR1 as SQVTM and CDR2 as ANQGSEA. The germline V and J ends were trimmed by 7 bases and 3 bases, with 13 bases remaining between them. The CDR3 loop is CSARGASYEQYF. The CDR3 DNA follows: TGCAGCGCCCGCGGGGCCAGCTACGAGCAGTACTTC.

This clonotype was recorded many times. J is TRBJ1-2 and V is TRBV12-3 or TRBV12-4; D not resolved. The CDR3 totals 14 residues. The germline V and J ends were trimmed by 3 bases and 2 bases, with 10 bases remaining between them. Written as DNA, the CDR3 is TGTGCCAGCAGTTTGGCAGAGGCGAACTATGGCTACACCTTC. It codes for CASSLAEANYGYTF.

This clonotype has at least ten counts. The chain uses TRBV15 and TRBJ1-5; no reliable D call. V lost 1 base and J lost 0, with 7 bases in between. This CDR3 has 15 amino acids. Germline V lookup: CDR1 LNHNV, CDR2 YYDKDF (reference sequence). CDR3 DNA sequence: TGTGCCACCAGCAGAGTAGGACTTAGCAATCAGCCCCAGCATTTT. Amino acids: CATSRVGLSNQPQHF.

This clonotype was observed many times. The chain carries TRBV5-5 and TRBJ2-4, with 7 bases matching TRBD2. The CDR3 runs 16 residues. CDR1 is SGHKS and CDR2 is YYEKEE in the germline V gene (reference sequence). J was trimmed by 3 bases and V by 4 bases; bases with no gene match: 10. The CDR3 DNA is TGTGCCAGCAGCCTTCGGACGGGGGAGGGCAAAAACATTCAGTACTTC. This gives the protein CASSLRTGEGKNIQYF.

In this sample, this clonotype turned up once. The chain links TRBV7-6 to TRBJ2-2; D not certain. V shed 3 bases and J shed 4 bases, with 6 bases lying between them. The germline V gene encodes CDR1 SGHVS and CDR2 FNYEAQ. This CDR3 is 13 amino acids long. The CDR3, as DNA: TGTGCCAGCAGCTTTCAACGCACCGGGGAGCTGTTTTTT. This translates into CASSFQRTGELFF.

The count of this clonotype is one. Since a much larger clone is just one base distant, this may be a read error. The chain uses TRBV9 and TRBJ1-1; 8 bases are shared with TRBD1. The CDR3 runs to 16 residues. Germline V gene data show CDR1 as SGDLS and CDR2 as YYNGEE. CDR3 nucleotides: TGTGCCAGCAGTCCCGGACAGGGCGGAATGAACATTGAAGCTTTCTTT. Protein: CASSPGQGGMNIEAFF.

This clonotype occurred many times. The chain couples TRBV30 to TRBJ1-1, with 10 bases fitting TRBD1. From germline, CDR1 is GTSNPN and CDR2 SVGIG (reference sequence). V shed 2 bases and J 5 bases; nucleotides not matched to a gene: 5. This CDR3 has 14 residues. CDR3 region: CAWSPGTGDTEAFF. In nucleotides, the CDR3 is TGTGCCTGGAGTCCCGGGACAGGGGATACTGAAGCTTTCTTT.

This clonotype was found many times. The chain recombines TRBV6-5 with TRBJ1-1; possible D gene TRBD1, 5 bases. The germline V gene encodes CDR1 MNHEY and CDR2 SVGAGI. V lost 4 bases, J lost 10 bases, and 16 bases lay in between. The CDR3 is made up of 13 amino acids. Here the CDR3 DNA reads TGTGCCAGCAGTTTCAGAGGGGACGGCGGAGCTTTCTTT. The encoded protein is CASSFRGDGGAFF.

This clonotype was seen ten or more times. V is TRBV2 and J is TRBJ1-1; D is unclear. Germline V CDR1 and CDR2: SNHLY, FYNNEI. V lost 6 bases to trimming and J lost 2 bases, with 13 bases between them. The CDR3 is made up of 14 amino acids. Here the CDR3 reads CASRDLGFNTEAFF. The CDR3, as DNA: TGTGCCAGCAGGGATCTCGGTTTTAACACTGAAGCTTTCTTT.